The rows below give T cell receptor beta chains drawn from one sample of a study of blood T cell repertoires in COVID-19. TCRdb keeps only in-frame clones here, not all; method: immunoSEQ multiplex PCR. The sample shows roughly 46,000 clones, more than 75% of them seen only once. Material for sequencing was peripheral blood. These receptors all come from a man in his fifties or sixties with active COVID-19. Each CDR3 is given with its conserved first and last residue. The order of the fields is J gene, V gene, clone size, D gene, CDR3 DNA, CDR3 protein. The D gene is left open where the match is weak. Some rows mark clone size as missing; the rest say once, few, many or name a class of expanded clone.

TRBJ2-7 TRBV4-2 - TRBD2 TGTGCCAGCAGCCAAGTTAGTAGGACTAGCGGGTCAGGCGAGCAGTACTTC CASSQVSRTSGSGEQYF
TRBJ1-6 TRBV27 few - TGTGCCAGCAGTTTATATGCGGAATCACCCCTCCACTTT CASSLYAESPLHF
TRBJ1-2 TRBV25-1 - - TGTGCCAGCAGTGCAACTGCCTATGGCTACACCTTC CASSATAYGYTF
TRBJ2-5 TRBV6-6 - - TGTGCCAGCAGTTCCTCCGGAGGGGAGACCCAGTACTTC CASSSSGGETQYF
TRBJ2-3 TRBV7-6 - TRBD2 TGTGCCAGCAGTAAGGGCGCGGGAGGATTGGGGGATACGCAGTATTTT CASSKGAGGLGDTQYF
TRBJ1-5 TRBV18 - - TGTGCCAGCTCACCAGTTGACACAATTCAGCCCCAGCATTTT CASSPVDTIQPQHF
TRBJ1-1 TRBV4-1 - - TGCGCCAGCAGACCAGCCCCGGGGGAAAGGACTGAAGCTTTCTTT CASRPAPGERTEAFF
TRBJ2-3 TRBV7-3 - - TGTGCCAGCAGCAATTTGCGTGGGAGGACAGATACGCAGTATTTT CASSNLRGRTDTQYF
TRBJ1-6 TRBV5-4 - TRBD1 TGTGCCAGCAGCCCACCAGGGGGCGGGAATTCACCCCTCCACTTT CASSPPGGGNSPLHF
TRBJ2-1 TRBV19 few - TGTGCCAGTAGTATAGGAGGGCTCTCCTACAATGAGCAGTTCTTC CASSIGGLSYNEQFF
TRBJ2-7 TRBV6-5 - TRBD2 TGTGCCAGCAGTTACTCGGGACTAGCGGGAGCCGAGCAGTACTTC CASSYSGLAGAEQYF
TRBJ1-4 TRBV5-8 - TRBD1 TGTGCCAGCGGATCCTACAGGGGACCGAATGAAAAACTGTTTTTT CASGSYRGPNEKLFF
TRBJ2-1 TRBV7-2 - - TGTGCCAGCAGCTTAGATCCGGGAGTAAGGGAGCAGTTCTTC CASSLDPGVREQFF
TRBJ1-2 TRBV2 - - TGTGCCAGCAGGGGCGGGGCTAACTATGGCTACACCTTC CASRGGANYGYTF
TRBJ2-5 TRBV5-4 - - TGTGCCAGCAGCTCCGCTTCTACAGGGATAGAGACCCAGTACTTC CASSSASTGIETQYF
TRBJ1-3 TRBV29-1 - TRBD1 TGCAGCGTCAGGGGGGCGCGGAACACCATATATTTT CSVRGARNTIYF
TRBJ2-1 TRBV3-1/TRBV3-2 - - TGTGCCAGCAGCCAAGAAAGTCTGAGGAGGGTCGATGAGCAGTTCTTC CASSQESLRRVDEQFF
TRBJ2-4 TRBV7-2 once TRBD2 TGTGCCAGCAGCTCCGGACTAGCGGGGGCCCTAGCCAAAAACATTCAGTACTTC CASSSGLAGALAKNIQYF
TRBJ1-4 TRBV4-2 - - TGTGCCAGCAGCCAAGAAAAATCGGGGATTAATGAAAAACTGTTTTTT CASSQEKSGINEKLFF
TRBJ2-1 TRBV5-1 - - TGCGCCAGCAGCTTGGGGCAGGGGCCATTAGGTGAGCAGTTCTTC CASSLGQGPLGEQFF
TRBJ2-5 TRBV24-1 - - TGTGCCACCAGTGACAGGACAGCCGGAGAGACCCAGTACTTC CATSDRTAGETQYF
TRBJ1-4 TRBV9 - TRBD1 TGTGCCAGCAGCGCCTTGACAGGGGGCTTCGAAAAACTGTTTTTT CASSALTGGFEKLFF
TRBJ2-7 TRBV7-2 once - TGTGCCAGCAGCTTGAGACTAGGAGGGGCGTACTTC CASSLRLGGAYF
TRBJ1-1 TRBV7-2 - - TGTGCCAGCAGCCCCGGGATTTTTGGGTTGGCTGAAGCTTTCTTT CASSPGIFGLAEAFF
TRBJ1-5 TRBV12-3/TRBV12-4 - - TGTGCCAGCAGTTTACGGTTCAATCAGCCCCAGCATTTT CASSLRFNQPQHF
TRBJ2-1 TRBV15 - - TGTGCCACCAGCACTCTTAGAGGCGGGAAGGAGCAGTTCTTC CATSTLRGGKEQFF
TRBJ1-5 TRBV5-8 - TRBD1 TGTGCCAGCAGCTTGGGGACAGGCTGGTCTCAGCCCCAGCATTTT CASSLGTGWSQPQHF
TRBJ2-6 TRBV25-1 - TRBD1 TGTGCCAGCAGTGTACTACAGGGGGAGGCCAACGTCCTGACTTTC CASSVLQGEANVLTF
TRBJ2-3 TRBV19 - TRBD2 TGTGCCAGTAGTATCCTGGCGGGAGGCACAGATACGCAGTATTTT CASSILAGGTDTQYF
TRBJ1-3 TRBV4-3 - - TGCGCCAGCAGCCGGGGCACCCGGGACACCATATATTTT CASSRGTRDTIYF
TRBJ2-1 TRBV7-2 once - TGTGCCAGCAGCTTACTTGTTTTCTCCTACAATGAGCAGTTCTTC CASSLLVFSYNEQFF
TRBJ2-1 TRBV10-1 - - TGCGCCAGCAGTGAGGGTACGGGGACACGGTACAATGAGCAGTTCTTC CASSEGTGTRYNEQFF
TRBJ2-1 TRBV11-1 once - TGTGCCAGCAGCTTAGAGCTTCCGGGAAGGGATGAGCAGTTCTTC CASSLELPGRDEQFF
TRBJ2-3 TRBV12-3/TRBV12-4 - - TGTGCCAGCAGTTTTTCGTTCTCAGATACGCAGTATTTT CASSFSFSDTQYF
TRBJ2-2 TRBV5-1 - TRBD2 TGCGCCAGCAAGAGGGCGGGAGGGACCGGGGAGCTGTTTTTT CASKRAGGTGELFF
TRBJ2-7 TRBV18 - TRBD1 TGTGCCAGCTCACACTACCCCGGGACAGGATCATCGGCTCAGTACTTC CASSHYPGTGSSAQYF
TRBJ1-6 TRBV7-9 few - TGTGCCAGCAGCTTAGACAGGAATAATTCACCCCTCCACTTT CASSLDRNNSPLHF
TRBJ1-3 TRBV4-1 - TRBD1 TGCGCCAGCAGCCAAGGGACAGGGGGCAGAAACACCATATATTTT CASSQGTGGRNTIYF
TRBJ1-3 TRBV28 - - TGTGCCAGCAGTTTATTAGGAAACACCATATATTTT CASSLLGNTIYF
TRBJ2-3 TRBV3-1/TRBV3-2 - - TGTGCCAGCAGCCAATCTTCCACAGATACGCAGTATTTT CASSQSSTDTQYF
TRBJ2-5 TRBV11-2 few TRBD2 TGTGCCAGCAGCCCCTATGGCGGGGGGGCTGAGACCCAGTACTTC CASSPYGGGAETQYF
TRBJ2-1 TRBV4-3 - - TGCGCCAGCAGCCAAGAGGACTTCTTCTCGACCCTTCACAATGAGCAGTTCTTC CASSQEDFFSTLHNEQFF
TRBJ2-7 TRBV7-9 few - TGTGCCAGCAGCTTAGTAGCAGTTGACGAGCAGTACTTC CASSLVAVDEQYF
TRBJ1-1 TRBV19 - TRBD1 TGTGCCAGTAGTGCCGGACAGGACCAAGGCACTGAAGCTTTCTTT CASSAGQDQGTEAFF
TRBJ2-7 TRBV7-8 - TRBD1 TGTGCCAGCAGCTTAGTTAGGACAGGGCTCAGCGAGCAGTACTTC CASSLVRTGLSEQYF
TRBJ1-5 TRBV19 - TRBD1 TGTGCCAGTAGTCGACAGGGTGCGGGTCAGCCCCAGCATTTT CASSRQGAGQPQHF
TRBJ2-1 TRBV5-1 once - TGCGCCAGCAGCTTGGTTACTAACTCCTACAATGAGCAGTTCTTC CASSLVTNSYNEQFF